This TCR beta chain was obtained from a study of T cells in Graves' hyperthyroidism and ophthalmopathy. General study results and limits: Before onset, ophthalmopathy was predicted by the model a median around 6 months earlier.

RNA transcripts provided the source from which TCR beta CDR3 regions were amplified. HTBI primers were the set used in a first-round RT-PCR of the TCR CDR3. TCRdb itself ran the multiplex PCR reads through MiXCR, one entry per CDR3 protein. Of 450,000 to 650,000 distinct CDR3 sequences listed, 12% to 15% are singletons. This clonotype was found many times. Antigen specificity is unknown. The germline gives CDR1 SGHTS, CDR2 YDEGEE. There are 14 residues in the CDR3. Trimming pared 0 bases from V and 2 bases from J, leaving 9 bases between. Source material: blood. This chain uses TRBV5-8 with TRBJ2-7; D is unclear. The source is a woman under 30 with Graves' ophthalmopathy. The CDR3 coding sequence is TGTGCCAGCAGCTTGGGCAGCCCGACCTACGAGCAGTACTTC. It encodes CASSLGSPTYEQYF.